This TCR beta chain was retrieved from a study of blood T cell repertoires in COVID-19 (dated by TCRdb to 2020 to 2022). Regarding the research as a whole: Samples covering the acute and convalescent phases of COVID-19 were provided by collaborators in the United States, Italy and Spain. The material from the prospective study consisted of cDNA or gDNA derived from T cells, B-cell-depleted T cells, or PBMCs. Deeply sampled blood TCRbeta repertoires from subjects exposed to, actively infected with, or recovered from COVID-19 were included in the dataset. A freely available public database, intended as a resource for researchers studying the immune response to SARS-CoV-2, is where the repertoires were released. The samples were drawn from the first 160 participants of the ongoing ImmuneRACE study and from 1,254 subjects provided by 6 global collaborators. Sample metadata almost always included a de-identified subject ID, COVID-19 status, age in years and sex. Where HLA class I and class II types were available, the types were taken from metadata supplied by the sample provider, not from assay-based typing.

The study at large found these results: The amount of clinical and demographic metadata varied by source and participant and was provided uncurated.

This clone is a singleton in its sample. Its antigen remains unidentified. Per-nucleotide qualities are absent, and no much larger clonotype sits a single base away. The immunoSEQ Assay, a bias-controlled multiplex PCR, was used to amplify TCRbeta CDR3 regions from genomic DNA. As for the original processing: Within the assay, amplification of reference gene primers was used to estimate how many nucleated cells each sample contained. Sequence reads were collapsed and filtered to measure the absolute abundance of every unique TCRbeta CDR3 rearrangement. For each sample, productive Simpson clonality was calculated as the square root of Simpson's diversity index over productive rearrangements. TCRdb holds this immuneACCESS table with in-frame rearrangements only. Some clones are missing; in checked studies, unresolved V genes explain under half, and the rest has no known cause. V and J calls and clone size are given by that table; D and trimming were obtained from the DNA. Here the sample has 150,000 to 170,000 clones; 76% occur a single time. The ten most abundant clones make up 3.5% to 4.5% of the sample.

Whole blood was collected in K2EDTA tubes by collaborating institutions according to the institutions' own protocols. For TCRbeta analysis, collaborator samples were shipped as frozen whole blood, as isolated PBMCs, or as DNA extracted from either sample type. Sequenced input: peripheral blood. This TCR came from an elderly woman with acute or convalescent COVID-19.

The DNA sequence is as follows: TGTGCCAGCAGCCAAGATAGGACTAGCGGGAGTGGAGAGACCCAGTACTTC. Translated, it reads CASSQDRTSGSGETQYF. The chain couples TRBV3-1 (or the pseudogene TRBV3-2) to TRBJ2-5; 13 junctional bases match TRBD2. Spanning cysteine to phenylalanine, the CDR3 consists of 17 amino acids. Only the CDR3 region is kept as DNA, spanning 51 bases read in frame from base 1. Based on the germline V gene (reference sequence), the CDR1 and CDR2 sequences are LGHDT and YNNKEL. Germline trimming amounts to 0 bases on V and 4 bases on J, with 5 as the count of junction bases outside the gene matches.